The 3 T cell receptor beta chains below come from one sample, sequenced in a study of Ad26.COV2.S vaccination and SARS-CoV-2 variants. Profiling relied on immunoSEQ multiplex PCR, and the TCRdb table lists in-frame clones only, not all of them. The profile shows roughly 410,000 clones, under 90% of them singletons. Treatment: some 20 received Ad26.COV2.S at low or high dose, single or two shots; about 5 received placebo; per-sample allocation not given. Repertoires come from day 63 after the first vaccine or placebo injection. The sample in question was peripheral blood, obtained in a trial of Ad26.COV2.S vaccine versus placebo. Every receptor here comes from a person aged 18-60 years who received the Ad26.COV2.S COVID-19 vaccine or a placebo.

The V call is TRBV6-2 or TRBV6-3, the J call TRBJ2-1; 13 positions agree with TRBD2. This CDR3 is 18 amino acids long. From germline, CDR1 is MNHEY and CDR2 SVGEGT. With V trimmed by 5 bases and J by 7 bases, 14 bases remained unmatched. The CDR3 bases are TGTGCCAGCAGTCAAGGACTAGCGGGAGATCAGATGAGGAATGAGCAGTTCTTC. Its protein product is CASSQGLAGDQMRNEQFF.

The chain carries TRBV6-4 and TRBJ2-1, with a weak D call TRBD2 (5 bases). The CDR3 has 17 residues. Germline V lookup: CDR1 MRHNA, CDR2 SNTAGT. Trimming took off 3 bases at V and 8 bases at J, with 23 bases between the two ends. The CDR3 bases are TGTGCCAGCAGTGAATCAATAAAGGCCCGCCCCGGGGATGAGCAGTTCTTC. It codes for CASSESIKARPGDEQFF.

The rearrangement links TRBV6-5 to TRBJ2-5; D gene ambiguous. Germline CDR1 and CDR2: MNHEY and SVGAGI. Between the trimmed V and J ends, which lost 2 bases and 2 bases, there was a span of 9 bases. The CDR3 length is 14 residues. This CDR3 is CASSYNRRQETQYF. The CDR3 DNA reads TGTGCCAGCAGTTACAATCGGAGACAAGAGACCCAGTACTTC.